This T cell receptor beta chain was sequenced during a study of cytomegalovirus exposure and HLA in healthy donors (dated by TCRdb to about 2017). Study-wide context: An earlier analysis of 587 of the donors reported 250 to 350 Gb of sequence data and 100 million to 120 million unique TCR beta sequences obtained from about 200 million T cells. Because of strong linkage in the cohort, 4 to 6 DR-DQ haplotypes were treated as single units for association and clustering. To decide whether each TCR beta V gene segment behaved as functional or pseudogenic, an earlier analysis of 587 of the donors relied on high-throughput TCR beta sequencing. In the later analysis, no new phenotypic data were used to find candidate immune exposures; instead, reliance was placed on TCR beta sequences and their occurrence across donors. The T cell repertoires of roughly 660 subjects were profiled by immunosequencing and related to cytomegalovirus serostatus. To predict cytomegalovirus infection status, the study brought together high-throughput TCR immunosequencing, statistical association of individual TCRs with disease status, and machine learning. In addition to the first cohort of roughly 670 subjects, a separate validation cohort of approximately 110 different subjects was used. In a later analysis, previously published TCR beta repertoires from about 640 donors were re-analyzed and high-resolution HLA genotyping was added so that TCR occurrence patterns could be studied. Donor age, sex, ethnicity and CMV serostatus were collected together with the repertoire data. The aim of the study was to test whether cataloging public T cell receptors could identify signatures of past pathogen exposure. Every repertoire in the discovery cohort had been generated on one and the same sequencing platform. The number of donors typed differed by locus, with roughly 629-640 for A, B, C, DRB1 and DQB1, 522 for DQA1, about 610 for DPA1, and roughly 450 for DPB1. Approximately 310 gigabases of sequencing data and approximately 85 million unique TCR sequences were included in an early release covering roughly 600 HLA-typed donors. The genetic ancestry cluster associated with self-reported Caucasian donors included around 76% of the 398 genotyped donors. Among some 400 genotyped donors of the cohort, an average of approximately 200,000 unique TCR beta nucleotide sequences was sequenced per donor, of which approximately 19% were non-productive. HLA typing included class I and class II loci at four-digit resolution. In a later genetic analysis, genome-wide SNP genotypes for about three fifths of the roughly 670 donors were used, and that subset was treated as a discovery cohort.

To note about this clone: The clone's antigen remains unknown. Base qualities are not at hand, and no much larger clone is one base apart.

The cohort comprised under 700 healthy bone marrow donors. All cohort members were sampled while nominally healthy, although unrecorded immune exposures were likely present. The donor tested CMV seropositive and was one of the 289 seropositive cohort members. Each donor provided a peripheral blood sample, and peripheral blood mononuclear cells were used for TCR beta sequencing. Genomic DNA was extracted from the blood cell samples with the Qiagen DNeasy Blood Extraction Kit. The library was produced with the immunoSEQ multiplex PCR assay. For the multiplex PCR, a mixture combining 60 forward primers for TCR Vbeta segments and 13 reverse primers for TCR Jbeta segments was used. Amplification of the CDR3 region of rearranged TCR beta genes was performed with a multiplex PCR assay on genomic DNA. The amplified TCR beta libraries were sequenced on the Illumina HiSeq System as 87-base-pair reads. Per the authors' processing: Across the 500 to 750 repertoires, a later analysis counted some 80 million unique TCR beta chains, 8.5 million to 12 million of which were shared by at least two donors. A nearest-neighbor algorithm error-corrected the raw reads and collapsed the reads into unique sequences, merging closely related sequences to remove PCR and sequencing errors. Alignment of CDR3 sequences to IMGT reference sequences was used to assign V, D and J gene segments. For a sequence to be retained, at least a six-nucleotide match to both a V gene segment and a J gene segment was required. A rearrangement was called productive if the CDR3 had no stop codons and remained in frame with V and J, and every other rearrangement was called non-productive. CDR3 was defined according to IMGT convention as the region running from the second conserved V-encoded cysteine to the conserved J-encoded phenylalanine. The earlier analysis of fewer than 750 of the donors excluded sequences that lacked an unambiguous match to a single V gene segment. In an earlier analysis of approximately 590 of the donors, a V segment was called functional when productive rearrangements were above 56.7%, and segregating when the standard deviation between donors exceeded 5%. A statistical classification framework was built to diagnose cytomegalovirus status from the catalog of TCR beta chain sequences. In a later analysis, V and J genes were assigned by comparing TCR nucleotide sequences against IMGT/GENE-DB human TR gene sequences. In a later analysis, CDR3 sequences and most-parsimonious VDJ recombination scenarios were assigned using the TCRdist pipeline. A later analysis defined each TCR beta chain by its CDR3 amino acid sequence plus V-gene family, and excluded reads lacking a unique V-gene family. A later analysis removed over 500 highly shared, low-generation-probability nucleotide sequences to deal with suspected cross-contamination and a sequencing artifact. For each public chain, a later analysis derived a clonal expansion index from normalized ranks of inferred template counts within each repertoire. Generation probabilities in a later analysis came from a VDJ recombination model fitted to out-of-frame rearrangements, and those results were checked against IGoR. A later analysis scored TCR-TCR, TCR-HLA and TCR-CMV co-occurrence with hypergeometric tests, applying a repertoire-size bias correction to TCR pairs. A later analysis estimated false discovery rates by permuting HLA or CMV assignments 20 times. A later analysis grouped co-occurring TCRs with DBSCAN, adding TCRdist sequence similarity when clustering within HLA-allele-positive subsets. Repertoires with fewer than 30,000 or more than 120,000 public chains, plus five repertoires with anomalous nucleotide sharing, were excluded from co-occurrence clustering. TCRdb provides this immuneACCESS table in a form limited to in-frame rearrangements. Some clones are lacking; in checked studies, under half of them reflect an unresolved V gene, and why the rest are absent is not known. That table furnishes V, J and clone size, whereas the DNA furnished D and trimming. The sample records about 120,000 clones, around three quarters of which are singletons. The ten largest clones capture about 3% of the sample.

What the work shows at the level of the full study, not this receptor alone: A later analysis found that most CMV-associated TCR beta chains appeared HLA-restricted, with HLA associations seemingly driven largely by CMV exposure. A later analysis found that HLA-associated TCR beta chains were more clonally expanded and had lower generation probabilities than equally common non-associated chains. Several of the top co-occurrence clusters appeared to be linked to parvovirus B19, influenza, CMV and Epstein-Barr virus, according to a later analysis. Assigning TCR associations to individual alleles was difficult when HLA alleles, especially DR and DQ, strongly co-occurred. Cytomegalovirus status was reported to be diagnosed by the classifier with high specificity and sensitivity in both the original and validation cohorts. In vitro tests confirmed that a few of the cytomegalovirus-associated TCR beta chains recognize cytomegalovirus antigens. A cluster of highly shared sequence variants was judged likely to be a technical artifact of the sequencing pipeline. The cohort was sequenced for TCR beta chains only, and without alpha or paired-chain data the features that could be detected were limited. While some public TCRs were present in many individuals, most TCR sequences turned up only very rarely across donors. In a later analysis, TCR association rates were found to vary across HLA loci, with the most associated TCRs seen for DRB1 alleles and the fewest for HLA-C alleles. In the study, 150 to 200 TCR beta chains were listed as associated with cytomegalovirus. A later genetic analysis associated a missense DCLRE1C variant with V-gene and J-gene trimming of TCR beta chains, and an independent cohort replicated the association. Correlated functional status among segregating V segments might reflect linkage disequilibrium, but an unknown experimental factor could not be ruled out. The presence/absence analyses assumed that sequencing depth was roughly uniform across donors, and that assumption may not be true. Specific HLA alleles were associated with around 18,000 TCR beta sequences at a false discovery rate of 0.05 in a later analysis. According to a later genetic analysis, donors in an Asian-associated ancestry cluster had fewer N-insertions in productive TCRs than the approximately 630-donor mean. It was suggested by the authors that the approach could potentially be generalized to other disease states and immunological phenotypes. Because HLA typing was unavailable for some donors at each locus, only the typed subset was used in association tests. Around 16 rarely observed V segments, including chromosome 9 orphons, were excluded from the earlier analysis of about 600 of the donors because counts were too low. An earlier analysis of around 540 of the donors showed that most TCR beta V segments appeared in productive rearrangements either about 87% or about 30% of the time, which broadly matched IMGT annotations. A further reported finding was that TCR beta sequences accurately predicted the HLA-A and HLA-B alleles for most subjects in the first cohort. The only immune exposure information available for the cohort was CMV serostatus.

The specimen sequenced was PBMCs. This receptor was obtained from a woman between 40 and 55 years old in good health and CMV-seropositive.

This receptor carries the CDR3 CATAPGGGTYEQYF. The DNA sequence is as follows: TGCGCCACCGCCCCCGGGGGGGGAACCTACGAGCAGTACTTC. The sequence is built from TRBV5-1 and TRBJ2-7; TRBD2 matches 8 bases in the middle. Germline trimming amounts to 9 bases on V and 2 bases on J, with 10 as the count of junction bases outside the gene matches. Based on the germline V gene, the CDR1 and CDR2 sequences are SGHRS and YFSETQ. From cysteine to phenylalanine, the CDR3 is 14 amino acids long. Of the read, only the CDR3 DNA is kept; its 42 bases are in frame from base 1.